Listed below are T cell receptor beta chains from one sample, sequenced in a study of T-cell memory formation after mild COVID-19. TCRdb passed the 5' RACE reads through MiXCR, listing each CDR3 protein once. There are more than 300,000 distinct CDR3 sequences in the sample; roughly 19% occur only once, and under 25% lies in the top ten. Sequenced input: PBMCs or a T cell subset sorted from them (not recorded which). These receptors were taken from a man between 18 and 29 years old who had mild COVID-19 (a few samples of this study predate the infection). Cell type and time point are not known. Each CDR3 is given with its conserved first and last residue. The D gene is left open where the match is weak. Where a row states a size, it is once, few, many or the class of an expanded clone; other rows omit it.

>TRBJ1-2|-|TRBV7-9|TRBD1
CASSPQGTGGFIYGYTF
TGTGCCAGCAGCCCCCAAGGGACAGGGGGTTTCATCTATGGCTACACCTTC
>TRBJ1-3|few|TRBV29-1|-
CSVEWGTSNTIYF
TGCAGCGTTGAATGGGGGACCTCCAACACCATATATTTT
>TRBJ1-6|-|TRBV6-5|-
CASSRQSKISPLHF
TGTGCCAGCAGTCGACAGAGTAAAATATCACCCCTCCACTTT
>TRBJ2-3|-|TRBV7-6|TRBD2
CASTGLASTDTQYF
TGTGCCAGCACAGGACTAGCGAGCACAGATACGCAGTATTTT
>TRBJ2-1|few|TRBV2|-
CASNGFVRTGPYNEQFF
TGTGCCAGCAACGGTTTTGTTAGGACCGGACCCTACAATGAGCAGTTCTTC
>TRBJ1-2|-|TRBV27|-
CASSHSDPRVYGYTF
TGTGCCAGCAGTCATTCGGATCCAAGGGTCTATGGCTACACCTTC
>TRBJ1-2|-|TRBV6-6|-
CASAPRGENYGYTF
TGTGCCAGCGCCCCCCGGGGCGAAAACTATGGCTACACCTTC
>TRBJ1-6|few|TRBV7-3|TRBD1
CASSLVQGDSPLHF
TGTGCCAGCAGCTTAGTACAGGGGGACTCACCCCTCCACTTT
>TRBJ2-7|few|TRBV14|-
CASSQVTAWGWYEQYF
TGTGCCAGCAGCCAAGTGACCGCCTGGGGGTGGTACGAGCAGTACTTC
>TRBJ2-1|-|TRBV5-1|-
CASSPRGEISSYNEQFF
TGCGCCAGCAGCCCCAGGGGTGAAATCAGCTCCTACAATGAGCAGTTCTTC